This is a list of T cell receptor beta chains from one sample in a study of PD-1 blockade in classical Hodgkin lymphoma. Clones were sequenced by immunoSEQ multiplex PCR, and TCRdb holds only the in-frame ones, with some missing. The data hold approximately 99,000 clones, with roughly nine tenths observed a single time. The input for sequencing was peripheral blood mononuclear cells (PBMCs), taken before the second cycle of nivolumab. The receptors shown here come from a human donor with classical Hodgkin lymphoma. CDR3s include the opening cysteine and the closing phenylalanine or tryptophan. The order of the fields is clone size, V gene, J gene, CDR3 protein. Clone size is not always given. Where it is, it says once, few, many or a class for expanded clones.

-	TRBV28	TRBJ2-7	CASTLPGGSYEQYF
-	TRBV6-5	TRBJ2-1	CASSSVGGRFRNEQFF
-	TRBV30	TRBJ1-1	CAWGVKTGMNTEAFF
-	TRBV6-1	TRBJ1-4	CASSGRGSLNEKLFF
-	TRBV6-4	TRBJ2-1	CASSDEAGDYNEQFF
-	TRBV4-2	TRBJ1-1	CASSPTTGLNTEAFF
-	TRBV4-3	TRBJ2-1	CASSQDYGNEQFF
-	TRBV11-2	TRBJ1-4	CASSQGQGSEKLFF
-	TRBV28	TRBJ1-2	CASSPTGQGFIDGYTF
-	TRBV4-3	TRBJ1-2	CASSQVGQGNYGYTF
-	TRBV19	TRBJ2-1	CASSIGTGNEQFF
-	TRBV28	TRBJ1-5	CASSLLFIGQPQHF
-	TRBV20-1	TRBJ1-1	CSARRDTEAFF
-	TRBV18	TRBJ1-4	CASSPRITELFF
-	TRBV2	TRBJ2-7	CASIAGTKVFGWYF
-	TRBV7-9	TRBJ2-1	CASSYRDRGRNEQFF
few	TRBV6-5	TRBJ1-2	CASSPTGANYGYTF
-	TRBV29-1	TRBJ1-1	CSVVQGQVLGTEAFF
-	TRBV6-1	TRBJ2-3	CASSEVAGATDTQYF
-	TRBV19	TRBJ2-7	CASSIKNGAYEQYF
-	TRBV29-1	TRBJ1-1	CSVERARQNTEAFF
-	TRBV6-6	TRBJ1-3	CASSYLNSGNTIYF
-	TRBV2	TRBJ2-4	CASVGLLTDQYF
-	TRBV2	TRBJ1-3	CASVQSSSGNTIYF
once	TRBV30	TRBJ1-2	CAWSAGLLNYGYTF
few	TRBV28	TRBJ1-5	CASTTLRENQPQHF
-	TRBV30	TRBJ1-5	CAWSRDRSPLNQPQHF
once	TRBV21-1	TRBJ1-4	CASSISGGEKLFF
-	TRBV14	TRBJ2-2	CASSQISGANTGELFF
-	TRBV4-1	TRBJ1-1	CASSLASTGNTEAFF
-	TRBV27	TRBJ1-5	CASRTTGVSNQPQHF
-	TRBV9	TRBJ2-3	CASSVVNGLLSTDTQYF
-	TRBV7-4	TRBJ2-5	CASSFDRGPRETQYF
-	TRBV11-2	TRBJ2-5	CASSLDFGGRGYQETQYF
-	TRBV12-5	TRBJ2-1	CASGLVHGDRPGSQFF
few	TRBV9	TRBJ2-7	CASSAGGSSYEQYF
-	TRBV15	TRBJ1-1	CATSRGDEAFF
-	TRBV5-4	TRBJ2-3	CASSLSGRATDTQYF
-	TRBV30	TRBJ2-2	CAWSSFFTGELFF
-	TRBV18	TRBJ1-4	CASSPGGSREGEKLFF
-	TRBV7-6	TRBJ2-1	CASSLAYPGLAGNNEQFF
-	TRBV4-1	TRBJ2-3	CASSLVGTQYF
-	TRBV10-3	TRBJ1-3	CAISDGTGGNTIYF
-	TRBV27	TRBJ2-7	CASSLRDRVDYEQYF
once	TRBV28	TRBJ1-4	CASGSGGRGNEKLFF